This T cell receptor (beta chain) was captured by sequencing in a study of T cell changes during pregnancy in multiple sclerosis. CDR3 length equals 15 residues. V shed 1 base and J shed 1 base, with 9 bases lying between them. Germline CDR1 is LGHNA and CDR2 is YSLEER. Method: immunoSEQ multiplex PCR; TCRdb's copy keeps in-frame clones and lacks some. The sample contains 15,000 or so clones, 84% of which appear only once. The J gene is TRBJ2-3, the V gene TRBV4-3, with D tentatively TRBD1 (6 bases). The TCR was taken from a female donor in good health, enrolled as a control in a pregnancy study. The input for sequencing was CD8+ T cells from peripheral blood mononuclear cells, taken in the second trimester of pregnancy. CDR3 protein: CASSQGHRGTDTQYF. The CDR3 DNA reads as TGCGCCAGCAGCCAAGGGCACAGGGGCACAGATACGCAGTATTTT.